This TCR beta chain was retrieved from a study of cytomegalovirus exposure and HLA in healthy donors. Study context: Genotyping of 430 or so donors showed that about 84% belonged to the Caucasian-associated ancestry cluster.

The CDR3 spans 16 residues. V was pared by 1 base and J by 4 bases, with 9 bases of the junction left unmatched. CDR1 and CDR2 (germline): LNHDA, SQIVND (reference sequence). The study ran its PCR with 60 Vbeta and 13 Jbeta primers. The assay was immunoSEQ multiplex PCR, and TCRdb's table has in-frame clones only and misses some. This table holds about 130,000 clones, roughly 85% found once. The chain uses TRBV19 and TRBJ1-2; 7 bases align to TRBD1. The sequenced sample was PBMCs. The source is a woman aged 25 to 39 in good health and CMV-seropositive. CDR3: CASSIAGQGESYGYTF. Here the CDR3 DNA reads TGTGCCAGTAGTATAGCAGGGCAGGGGGAAAGCTATGGCTACACCTTC.